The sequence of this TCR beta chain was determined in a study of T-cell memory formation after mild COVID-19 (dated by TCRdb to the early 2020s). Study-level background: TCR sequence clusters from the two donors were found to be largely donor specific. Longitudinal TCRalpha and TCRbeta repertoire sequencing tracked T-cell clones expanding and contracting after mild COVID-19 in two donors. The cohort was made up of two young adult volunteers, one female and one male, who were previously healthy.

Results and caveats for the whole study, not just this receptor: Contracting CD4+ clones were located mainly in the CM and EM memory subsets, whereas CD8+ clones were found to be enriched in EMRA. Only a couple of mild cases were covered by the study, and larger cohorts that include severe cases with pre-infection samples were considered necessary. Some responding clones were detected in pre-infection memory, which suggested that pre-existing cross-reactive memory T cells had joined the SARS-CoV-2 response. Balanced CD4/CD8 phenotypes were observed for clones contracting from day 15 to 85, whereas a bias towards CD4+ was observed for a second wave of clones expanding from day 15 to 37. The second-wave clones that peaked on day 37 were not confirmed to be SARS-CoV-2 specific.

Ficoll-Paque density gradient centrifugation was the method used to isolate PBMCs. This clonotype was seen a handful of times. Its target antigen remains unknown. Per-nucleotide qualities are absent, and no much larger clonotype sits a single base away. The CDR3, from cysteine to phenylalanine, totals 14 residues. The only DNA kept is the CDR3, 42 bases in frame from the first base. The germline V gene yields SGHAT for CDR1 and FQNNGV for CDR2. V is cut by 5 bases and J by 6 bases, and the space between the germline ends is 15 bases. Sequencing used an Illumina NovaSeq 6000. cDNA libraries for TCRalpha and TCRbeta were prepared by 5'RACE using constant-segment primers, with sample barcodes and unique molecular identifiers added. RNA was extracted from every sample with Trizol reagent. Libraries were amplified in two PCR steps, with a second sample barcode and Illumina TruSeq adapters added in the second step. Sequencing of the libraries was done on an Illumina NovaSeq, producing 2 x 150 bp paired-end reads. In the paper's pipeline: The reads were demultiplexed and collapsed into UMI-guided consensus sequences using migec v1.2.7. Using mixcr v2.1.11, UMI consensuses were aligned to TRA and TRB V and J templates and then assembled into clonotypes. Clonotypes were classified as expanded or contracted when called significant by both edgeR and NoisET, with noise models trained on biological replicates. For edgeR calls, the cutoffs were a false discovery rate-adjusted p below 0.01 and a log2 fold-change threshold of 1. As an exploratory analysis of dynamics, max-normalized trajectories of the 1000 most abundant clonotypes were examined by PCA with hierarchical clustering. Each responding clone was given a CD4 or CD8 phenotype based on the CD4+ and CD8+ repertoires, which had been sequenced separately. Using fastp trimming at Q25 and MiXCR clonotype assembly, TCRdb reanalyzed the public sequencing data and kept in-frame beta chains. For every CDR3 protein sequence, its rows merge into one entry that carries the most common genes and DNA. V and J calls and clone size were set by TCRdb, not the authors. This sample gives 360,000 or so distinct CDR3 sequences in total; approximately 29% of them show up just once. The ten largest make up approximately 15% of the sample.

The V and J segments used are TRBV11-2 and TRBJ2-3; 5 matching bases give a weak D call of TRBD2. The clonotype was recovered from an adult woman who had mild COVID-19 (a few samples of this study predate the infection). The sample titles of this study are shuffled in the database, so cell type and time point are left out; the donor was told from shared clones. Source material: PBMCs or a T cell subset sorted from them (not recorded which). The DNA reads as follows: TGTGCCAGCAGCCCTACGGGGTCAGCGGATACGCAGTATTTT. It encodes CASSPTGSADTQYF.